One T cell receptor (beta chain) is described in this entry. Antigen: not known. The CDR3 extends over 14 amino acids. Germline V gene lookup returns CDR1 KGHSH and CDR2 LQKENI. Trimming cost V 6 bases and J 6 bases, with 17 bases left between them. The sample originates from a study of T cell responses to AZD1222 COVID-19 vaccine. Regarding the study as a whole: The CD4 TCRs associated with vaccination extended across spike and predominated at 160-218 and 743-854. Repertoire sampling occurred only after the peak T cell response. Vaccination with two AZD1222 doses was followed by a rise in Spike-specific TCR breadth and depth.

Clones were sequenced by immunoSEQ multiplex PCR, and TCRdb holds only the in-frame ones, with some missing. The sample lists 65,000 to 85,000 clones; around 89% were seen once. The specimen was peripheral blood, collected 28 days after the second dose of the MenACWY control vaccine. This TCR derives from an adult who received the MenACWY meningococcal vaccine as a control. This sequence joins TRBV18 and TRBJ1-1, with TRBD1 as a possible D gene (6 bases). This chain's CDR3 is CASSPGVGYAEAFF. The CDR3 nucleotides read TGTGCCAGCTCCCCAGGGGTAGGGTACGCTGAAGCTTTCTTT.